The T cell receptor (beta chain) under discussion was sequenced for a study of OX40 agonist ivuxolimab in advanced cancers. Describing the broader study: Ivuxolimab, which targeted the costimulatory receptor OX40 (CD134), was an agonistic, fully human IgG2 monoclonal antibody. Intravenous ivuxolimab was administered to patients every 2 weeks at six dose levels: 0.01, 0.1, 0.3, 1.5, 3 and 10 mg/kg. Of the roughly 54 patients in dose escalation, some 20 had hepatocellular carcinoma, some 15 had melanoma, 9 had renal cell carcinoma and 9 had head and neck cancer. A male proportion of under 85% and a mean age of roughly 55 years, ranging from 23 to 79, were recorded for the dose-escalation cohort. Prior anti-PD-1, anti-PD-L1 or anti-CTLA-4 therapy was permitted, and checkpoint inhibitors had been received by less than 45% of dose-escalation patients. Partial responses were achieved by three dose-escalation patients, of whom one had hepatocellular carcinoma and two had cutaneous melanoma. The point of sequencing TCRbeta in the periphery was to test whether ivuxolimab changed TCR sequence diversity and drove clonal T-cell expansion. The paper describes the monotherapy dose-escalation part (N of about 57 patients) of the phase I trial of ivuxolimab. What the work shows at the level of the full study, not this receptor alone: After ivuxolimab, more expanded clones were found on average in CD8+ T cells than in CD4+ T cells. At doses of 0.1 to 3.0 mg/kg, clonal expansion of both CD4+ and CD8+ T cells in blood was seen between baseline and week 6. Low levels of normalized T-cell clonal expansion were also seen in some nonresponding patients. The antigen specificity of the clonally expanded peripheral T cells was not determined. Partial responders in the 0.1-3.0 mg/kg groups had among the lowest normalized peripheral clonal expansion, especially among CD8+ T cells.

With regard to this clone: Its antigen remains unidentified. Base qualities are not at hand, and no much larger clone is one base apart.

Genomic DNA was isolated from the sorted cells so that the TCRbeta CDR3 region could be sequenced. The immunoSEQ Assay was used for sequencing of TCRbeta CDR3 regions. In its TCRdb copy, this immuneACCESS table keeps in-frame sequences only and misses some clones. Where compared with another copy, unresolved V genes explain less than half of these, and the others have no known cause. The sample table lists about 19,000 clones, 65% to 70% of them with a count of one. The ten largest clonotypes hold over 9.5% of the sample. Patients with a history of autoimmune disease or receiving systemic immunosuppression were excluded from the trial. Peripheral blood for TCR sequencing was collected from all dose cohorts at baseline, on cycle 4 day 1, and on cycle 7 day 1. The samples were drawn from a first-in-human, open-label, multicenter phase I dose-escalation trial of ivuxolimab. The trial enrolled adults with locally advanced or metastatic head and neck squamous cell, hepatocellular, melanoma or renal cell carcinoma. Before TCR sequencing, CD4+ and CD8+ T cells were separately sorted from peripheral blood.

The V end loses 3 bases and the J end loses 5 bases, and a stretch of 7 bases separates them. Reading from cysteine to phenylalanine, the CDR3 counts 13 amino acids. The entry retains the CDR3 DNA only, 39 bases that are in frame from base 1. CDR1 and CDR2, looked up from the germline V gene, are MDHEN and SYDVKM. This TCR derives from an adult with an advanced solid tumor such as melanoma, head and neck, liver or kidney cancer. The starting material was CD4+ or CD8+ T cells sorted from blood, obtained in a trial of the OX40 agonist ivuxolimab. The rearranged segments are TRBV28 and TRBJ2-2; the D gene could be TRBD1 or TRBD2, each one agreeing over 5 bases. The CDR3: CASSLRGTGELFF. The nucleotide sequence reads TGTGCCAGCAGTTTGAGGGGAACCGGGGAGCTGTTTTTT.